This TCR beta chain stems from a study of T cells in Graves' hyperthyroidism and ophthalmopathy. Study-wide results and limits: Most clonotypes that expanded in the thyroid above 0.001 also showed up in blood.

A note on this clonotype: The antigen remains undetermined.

The germline V and J ends were trimmed by 4 bases and 2 bases, with 18 bases remaining between them. Germline CDR1 SGHRS, CDR2 YFSETQ. The CDR3 covers 16 residues. RNA transcripts were the template for amplifying TCR beta CDR3 regions. The TCR CDR3 was amplified in a first-round RT-PCR using the HTBI primer set. Using its own MiXCR run on the multiplex PCR reads, TCRdb lists one record per CDR3 protein. The sample records approximately 510,000 distinct CDR3 sequences, under 25% being singletons. Stable hyperthyroidism: no ophthalmopathy progression over 18 months of follow-up. These patients, aged 18 to 65, had recently diagnosed hyperthyroidism lasting under 2 months.

The receptor comes from a man between 18 and 35 years old with Graves' hyperthyroidism. Material for sequencing was blood. The chain is built from TRBV5-1 and TRBJ2-5, with D possibly matching TRBD1 (7 bases). This chain's CDR3 is CASSLPGQGGQETQYF. CDR3 DNA: TGCGCCAGCAGCCTACCGGGGCAGGGGGGACAAGAGACCCAGTACTTC.